These 20 T cell receptor beta chains came from one sample sequenced in a study of blood T cells in healthy people across ages. PCR was performed a second time for roughly 7 to 11 cycles using a sample-barcoded 5' primer and a J-beta primer mix. TCRdb processed the 5' RACE reads anew with MiXCR; each CDR3 protein has one entry. The table has 540,000 or so distinct CDR3 sequences, 24% seen once. The same sample was also used in a study of T cells of mothers and their children.

Sequenced material: blood. These receptors were collected from a boy younger than 18 in good health.

This clonotype was found a few times. In DNA form, the CDR3 reads TGCAGCGTCGGGGGTATGAACACTGAAGCTTTCTTT. The encoded protein is CSVGGMNTEAFF. The chain uses TRBV29-1 and TRBJ1-1, with D possibly TRBD1 on 5 matching bases. The ends were cut back, 6 bases at V and 0 bases at J, with 8 bases in the middle. Germline CDR1 SQVTM, CDR2 ANQGSEA. The CDR3 has 12 residues.

About this clonotype itself: The germline gene is not matched at one end of the junction; a read error may be the cause. CDR3 coding DNA: TGTGCCAGCAGTTATAGTGGGGCTAGCGGGGGATTCCCCTCCTTC. It yields the protein CASSYSGASGGFPSF. This chain uses TRBV6-2 or TRBV6-3 with TRBJ2-5; TRBD2 aligns across 10 bases. The CDR3 has 15 amino acids. From germline, CDR1 is MNHEY and CDR2 SVGEGT.

Only a few counts were recorded for this clonotype. The chain recombines TRBV20-1 with TRBJ2-7; a weak D match, TRBD2 (5 bases). Between the trimmed V and J ends, which lost 5 bases and 3 bases, there was a span of 11 bases. CDR1 DFQATT and CDR2 SNEGSKA come from the germline V gene (reference sequence). The CDR3 is made up of 12 amino acids. The CDR3 bases are TGCAGTGCTGATAAGGGAGACTACGAGCAGTACTTC. Its translation is CSADKGDYEQYF.

The chain recombines TRBV28 with TRBJ2-7, with TRBD1 matching 11 bases. CDR3 length equals 16 residues. Germline CDR1 MDHEN, CDR2 SYDVKM. V lost 4 bases, J lost 3 bases, and 8 bases stayed unmatched. The CDR3 region has the DNA TGTGCCAGCAGTTCTCCCCGGACAGGGGGCGTCTACGAGCAGTACTTC. This translates into CASSSPRTGGVYEQYF.

The rearrangement uses TRBV7-2 and TRBJ2-2; perhaps D is TRBD1 or TRBD2 (6 bases each). This CDR3 has 14 residues. Per the germline V gene, CDR1 is SGHTA and CDR2 is FQGNSA. V was clipped by 2 bases and J by 5 bases, with 9 bases between them. The CDR3 region is CASSLRGRTGELFF. The CDR3 nucleotides read TGTGCCAGCAGCTTACGGGGGCGGACCGGGGAGCTGTTTTTT. Using reference TRBV7-2 and TRBJ2-2 for the parts outside the CDR3, the full variable domain is GAGVSQSPSNKVTEKGKDVELRCDPISGHTALYWYRQSLGQGLEFLIYFQGNSAPDKSGLPSDRFSAERTGGSVSTLTIQRTQQEDSAVYLCASSLRGRTGELFFGEGSRLTVL.

Ten or more counts support this clonotype. This chain links TRBV4-1 with TRBJ2-5; D not resolved. Germline V lookup: CDR1 MGHRA, CDR2 YSYEKL. The CDR3 sequence is 13 residues long. The V end lost 3 bases, the J end lost 5 bases, and 10 bases lay between the germline ends. CDR3 in DNA: TGCGCCAGCAGCCATCAGATCCAGGAGACCCAGTACTTC. It specifies CASSHQIQETQYF.

Only a few counts were recorded for this clonotype. The chain recombines TRBV5-1 with TRBJ2-3; D is undetermined. From germline, CDR1 is SGHRS and CDR2 YFSETQ. The CDR3 runs 13 residues. Trimming removed 0 bases from V and 7 bases from J, with 9 bases in between. CDR3 region: CASSLALGNTQYF. In nucleotides, the CDR3 is TGCGCCAGCAGCTTGGCTCTGGGGAATACGCAGTATTTT.

V and J are TRBV29-1 and TRBJ2-3; D gene unclear. The CDR3 runs 14 residues. Germline values: CDR1 SQVTM, CDR2 ANQGSEA. The V end was cut by 3 bases, the J end by 0 bases, with 10 bases between. The CDR3 spells CSVDGEVSTDTQYF. As DNA, the CDR3 is TGCAGCGTTGATGGTGAGGTTAGCACAGATACGCAGTATTTT.

This clonotype showed up just a few times. The J gene is TRBJ1-1, the V gene TRBV7-9, with a tentative D call TRBD1 (5 bases). The CDR3 sequence is 15 residues long. V was trimmed by 4 bases and J by 8 bases, leaving 20 bases between them. CDR1 is SEHNR and CDR2 is FQNEAQ in the germline V gene (reference sequence). DNA for the CDR3: TGTGCCAGCAGCTCCTACCCCGCAGGGAGCACCGAAGCTTTCTTT. It translates to CASSSYPAGSTEAFF.

In this sample, this clonotype turned up a few times. The chain links TRBV24-1 to TRBJ2-3; D tentatively fits TRBD1 or TRBD2 (5 bases each). The CDR3 contains 14 residues. V lost 10 bases to trimming and J lost 2 bases, with 15 bases between them. CDR1 is KGHDR, CDR2 SFDVKD, per germline. The CDR3 bases are TGTGCCACGCAACCCGGGACCTACACAGATACGCAGTATTTT. It encodes CATQPGTYTDTQYF.

This clonotype has just a few counts. The DNA is left out, because the CDR3 cannot be placed on it with certainty; the CDR3 is given as TCRdb lists it. The chain's CDR3 is CASSKRTWGQGALGNSPLHF. The chain couples TRBV21-1 to TRBJ1-6; the table's D call TRBD1 went unverified against the DNA. TRBV21-1 is assigned pseudogene status. The CDR3 adds up to 20 amino acids, both ends counted.

The chain has TRBV11-1 and TRBJ1-1; no reliable D call. The germline V gene has CDR1 SGHAT and CDR2 FQDESV (reference sequence). The CDR3 totals 12 residues. The V gene lost 1 base and the J gene lost 9 bases, with 9 bases spanning the gap. CDR3 amino acids: CASSLDGSQAFF. The CDR3 nucleotides are TGTGCCAGCAGCTTAGATGGCTCACAAGCTTTCTTT. The entire variable domain, with the rest obtained from reference TRBV11-1 and TRBJ1-1, is as follows: EAEVAQSPRYKITEKSQAVAFWCDPISGHATLYWYRQILGQGPELLVQFQDESVVDDSQLPKDRFSAERLKGVDSTLKIQPAELGDSAMYLCASSLDGSQAFFGQGTRLTVV.

J is TRBJ1-1 and V is TRBV28; D is perhaps TRBD1 (6 bases). The CDR3 consists of 11 residues. CDR1 MDHEN and CDR2 SYDVKM come from the germline V gene. Trimming removed 4 bases at V and 9 bases at J, with 9 bases between. The CDR3 DNA is TGTGCCAGCAGTTATGGACAGCAAGCTTTCTTT. Translation gives CASSYGQQAFF.

This clonotype appeared a few times. The genes are TRBV6-2 or TRBV6-3 and TRBJ2-3; the D call may be TRBD1 or TRBD2 (5 bases each). V lost 2 bases, J lost 6 bases, and 21 bases lay in between. The CDR3 has 17 residues. Germline V gives CDR1 MNHEY, CDR2 SVGEGT. DNA of the CDR3: TGTGCCAGCAGTTACACCCGAGGGACCCTGGGTGTGGATACGCAGTATTTT. Translating it yields CASSYTRGTLGVDTQYF.

The CDR3 is CASSAMPGQGRNTEAFF. The CDR3 DNA reads TGTGCCAGCAGCGCAATGCCGGGACAGGGGAGGAACACTGAAGCTTTCTTT. The chain couples TRBV7-2 to TRBJ1-1; 10 nucleotides line up with TRBD1. Trimming removed 5 bases from V and 1 base from J; junction bases left unmatched: 10. The CDR3 is 17 residues long. Germline V gene data show CDR1 as SGHTA and CDR2 as FQGNSA.

The CDR3 nucleotides are TGTGCCAGCAGTGACCCCAGGGTCTACGAGCAGTACTTC. Its protein product is CASSDPRVYEQYF. The V and J genes are TRBV28 and TRBJ2-7; tentatively, D is TRBD1 (5 bases). The CDR3 loop spans 13 amino acids. V was pared by 5 bases and J by 3 bases, with 11 bases between. From germline, CDR1 is MDHEN and CDR2 SYDVKM.

This clonotype showed up just a few times. This chain uses TRBV11-2 with TRBJ2-3, with TRBD2 identical over 11 bases. Germline V gene data show CDR1 as SGHAT and CDR2 as FQNNGV. J lost 2 bases, V lost 3 bases, and 10 bases had no gene match. The CDR3 sequence is 18 residues long. The CDR3 here is CASSFPIAGGVPTDTQYF. CDR3 in DNA: TGTGCCAGCAGCTTTCCCATAGCGGGGGGGGTCCCCACAGATACGCAGTATTTT.

The V call is TRBV18, the J call TRBJ2-5; 10 bases align to TRBD2. Near its end, the DNA agrees better with TRBJ2-1, so the J call may be wrong. In germline, CDR1 is KGHSH, CDR2 LQKENI. The CDR3 extends over 17 amino acids. CDR3 region: CASSPPSGGFLYNEQFF. The CDR3 DNA reads TGTGCCAGCTCACCACCTAGCGGGGGGTTCTTATACAATGAGCAGTTCTTC.

This clonotype was counted once. The J gene is TRBJ2-6, the V gene TRBV20-1; D remains ambiguous. V was clipped by 3 bases and J by 4 bases, with 10 bases between them. Per the germline V gene, CDR1 is DFQATT and CDR2 is SNEGSKA (reference sequence). CDR3 length: 14 amino acids. The CDR3 loop reads CSASVGGGANVLTF. In nucleotides, the CDR3 is TGCAGTGCTAGTGTCGGTGGGGGGGCCAACGTCCTGACTTTC.

This clonotype was observed many times. This rearrangement joins TRBV4-3 to TRBJ2-7; D perhaps matches TRBD2 (5 bases). In germline, CDR1 is LGHNA, CDR2 YSLEER. This CDR3 has 15 residues. Trimming left V 1 base short and J 3 bases short, with 13 bases between. The CDR3 loop reads CASSQGIGGHYEQYF. The CDR3 nucleotides are TGCGCCAGCAGCCAAGGAATTGGCGGGCACTACGAGCAGTACTTC.